This T cell receptor beta chain stems from a study of T cell changes during pregnancy in multiple sclerosis. TCRdb's copy holds only in-frame clones and misses some; the assay was immunoSEQ multiplex PCR. The repertoire holds about 67,000 clones, with about 91% as singletons. The V and J ends lost 7 bases and 6 bases respectively, with 14 bases between them. The CDR3 has 12 amino acids. Germline CDR1 SGHDT, CDR2 YYEEEE. Sequencing was performed on peripheral blood, taken in the first trimester of pregnancy. The chain couples TRBV5-6 to TRBJ2-7, with a weak D call TRBD2 (6 bases). The TCR comes from a female donor with multiple sclerosis, enrolled in a pregnancy study. The CDR3 DNA follows: TGTGCCAGCTCGCGGGACTCAAGCGAGCAGTACTTC. This translates into CASSRDSSEQYF.